Below are 27 T cell receptor beta chains sequenced from a single sample in a study of CD4+ T cells in melanoma. Generated by immunoSEQ multiplex PCR, the TCRdb table keeps only in-frame clones and is missing some. The sample contains some 14,000 clones, 60% to 85% of which appear only once. Input material: cells from a culture (not recorded whether cultured in vitro). The receptors here all came from a human donor with melanoma.

The chain joins TRBV18 to TRBJ2-7; 9 bases align to TRBD1. Germline-derived CDR1 and CDR2 are KGHSH and LQKENI. The CDR3 contains 14 residues. V shed 3 bases and J 5 bases; nucleotides not matched to a gene: 5. Here the CDR3 reads CASSPLQGAHEQYF. The CDR3 nucleotides read TGTGCCAGCTCACCGCTACAGGGGGCTCACGAGCAGTACTTC.

J is TRBJ1-4 and V is TRBV15; TRBD1 is a possible D gene (5 bases). CDR1 is LNHNV, CDR2 YYDKDF, per germline (reference sequence). The CDR3 length is 15 residues. Trimming stripped 5 bases from V and 2 bases from J, with 12 bases between. Here the CDR3 reads CATSYRKQTNEKLFF. Here the CDR3 DNA reads TGTGCCACCAGCTACAGGAAACAGACTAATGAAAAACTGTTTTTT.

The DNA of the CDR3 is TGTGCCAGCAGCCAACCGGACAGGCTTAACTATGGCTACACCTTC. Translation gives CASSQPDRLNYGYTF. The rearrangement uses TRBV4-2 and TRBJ1-2, with 7 positions matching TRBD1. This CDR3 has 15 residues. After removal of 2 bases from V and 1 base from J, the junction contained 4 bases not matched to a gene. In germline, CDR1 is LGHNA, CDR2 YNFKEQ.

The chain joins TRBV27 to TRBJ2-7; D tentatively fits TRBD1 or TRBD2 (5 bases each). Germline V gene lookup returns CDR1 MNHEY and CDR2 SMNVEV (reference sequence). The CDR3 covers 15 residues. Trimming cost V 8 bases and J 6 bases, with 23 bases left between them. The CDR3, as DNA: TGTGCCAGCGGTTATTCGGGACGACCCCTCTCCGAGCAGTACTTC. Residues: CASGYSGRPLSEQYF.

The rearrangement joins TRBV5-4 to TRBJ2-7, with a weak D call TRBD1 (5 bases). The CDR3 totals 14 residues. Trimming left V 4 bases short and J 4 bases short, with 15 bases between. The germline gives CDR1 SGHNT, CDR2 YYREEE (reference sequence). In DNA form, the CDR3 reads TGTGCCAGCAGCCACCCAGGGTTGCCTTACGAGCAGTACTTC. Translation gives CASSHPGLPYEQYF. The variable domain in full, completed from reference TRBV5-4 and TRBJ2-7, reads ETGVTQSPTHLIKTRGQQVTLRCSSQSGHNTVSWYQQALGQGPQFIFQYYREEENGRGNFPPRFSGLQFPNYSSELNVNALELDDSALYLCASSHPGLPYEQYFGPGTRLTVT.

This clone is labeled medium-sized. V is TRBV6-1 and J is TRBJ1-6, with D perhaps matching TRBD1 (5 bases). Trimming removed 3 bases at V and 3 bases at J, with 6 bases between. Germline V gene sequence: CDR1 MNHNS, CDR2 SASEGT. This CDR3 spans 14 amino acids. CDR3 sequence: CASSERGYNSPLHF. Here the CDR3 DNA reads TGTGCCAGCAGTGAGAGGGGCTATAATTCACCCCTCCACTTT.

This clone occurred a few times. This chain links TRBV27 with TRBJ2-7; 10 nucleotides align to TRBD2. The CDR3 has 16 residues. In germline, CDR1 is MNHEY, CDR2 SMNVEV (reference sequence). V dropped 5 bases and J dropped 2; count of bases not matched to a gene: 9. In nucleotides, the CDR3 is TGTGCCAGCAGTCCTCTACATAGCGGGGGGACCTACGAGCAGTACTTC. Protein sequence: CASSPLHSGGTYEQYF.

The chain carries TRBV13 and TRBJ1-1, with TRBD1 matching over 9 bases. V trimming: 2 bases; J trimming: 5 bases; junction bases outside the gene matches: 6. Germline V gene lookup returns CDR1 PRHDT and CDR2 FYEKMQ (reference sequence). The CDR3 extends over 15 amino acids. This chain's CDR3 is CASSLRDRAFTEAFF. Here the CDR3 DNA reads TGTGCCAGCAGCTTACGGGACAGGGCGTTTACTGAAGCTTTCTTT. The variable domain in full, with the rest retrieved from reference TRBV13 and TRBJ1-1, is AAGVIQSPRHLIKEKRETATLKCYPIPRHDTVYWYQQGPGQDPQFLISFYEKMQSDKGSIPDRFSAQQFSDYHSELNMSSLELGDSALYFCASSLRDRAFTEAFFGQGTRLTVV.

The J gene is TRBJ2-3, the V gene TRBV2; TRBD1 agrees at 7 bases. The V gene end was trimmed by 7 bases and the J gene end by 2 bases; junction bases not matched to a gene: 3. Germline CDR1 and CDR2: SNHLY and FYNNEI. This CDR3 is 13 amino acids long. CDR3 protein: CASKGQITDTQYF. Here the CDR3 DNA reads TGTGCCAGCAAGGGACAGATCACAGATACGCAGTATTTT.

The J gene is TRBJ2-3, the V gene TRBV2, with 11 bases fitting TRBD1. V lost 4 bases, J lost 4 bases, and 4 bases stayed unmatched. Germline CDR1 is SNHLY and CDR2 is FYNNEI. CDR3 length: 15 residues. The chain's CDR3 is CASSGDRGYADTQYF. CDR3 nucleotide sequence: TGTGCCAGCAGTGGGGACAGGGGGTACGCAGATACGCAGTATTTT.

This rearrangement joins TRBV6-1 to TRBJ1-5; a weak D match, TRBD1 (6 bases). Germline CDR1 is MNHNS and CDR2 is SASEGT. This CDR3 is 14 amino acids long. Deletions cut 6 bases from V and 10 bases from J, with 19 bases between. CDR3 sequence (DNA): TGTGCCAGCAGGCACTACACAGGGCAGGGTCCCCAGCATTTT. Its protein is CASRHYTGQGPQHF.

This clone was observed once. The chain joins TRBV6-1 to TRBJ1-4, with D possibly TRBD1 on 6 matching bases. The V end lost 6 bases, the J end lost 7 bases, and 15 bases lay between the germline ends. CDR3 length equals 14 residues. Germline V CDR1 and CDR2: MNHNS, SASEGT. The CDR3 nucleotides read TGTGCCAGCAGGCCAACAGGGCACGGTGAAAAACTGTTTTTT. Encoded protein: CASRPTGHGEKLFF.

This chain links TRBV6-6 with TRBJ1-1, with TRBD1 matching over 7 bases. Germline-derived CDR1 and CDR2 are MNHNY and SVGAGI (reference sequence). This CDR3 region has 13 residues. With V trimmed by 6 bases and J by 1 base, 2 bases remained unmatched. DNA of the CDR3: TGTGCCAGCAGCAGACAGGGGAACACTGAAGCTTTCTTT. It yields the protein CASSRQGNTEAFF.

This clone was picked up one time. The V and J genes are TRBV5-1 and TRBJ2-5, with TRBD2 matching over 11 bases. Looked up from germline, CDR1 is SGHRS and CDR2 is YFSETQ. The CDR3 loop spans 18 amino acids. Germline trimming cut 2 bases from V and 5 bases from J; bases unmatched to any gene: 14. In DNA, the CDR3 is TGCGCCAGCAGCTTAGGAATAGCGGGGGGGCTCGGGATGGAGACCCAGTACTTC. Translated, it gives CASSLGIAGGLGMETQYF.

This chain connects TRBV19 to TRBJ1-2; TRBD1 matches 9 bases. The CDR3 extends over 16 amino acids. Looked up from germline, CDR1 is LNHDA and CDR2 is SQIVND (reference sequence). The J segment lost 4 bases and the V segment lost 4 bases, leaving 10 bases of the junction unmatched. The DNA of the CDR3 is TGTGCCAGTAGTAACCGAGGGACAGGGCTTCCCTATGGCTACACCTTC. It translates to CASSNRGTGLPYGYTF.

The J gene is TRBJ2-7, the V gene TRBV14; D is unclear. Germline loops: CDR1 SGHDN, CDR2 FVKESK. The V gene lost 0 bases and the J gene lost 2 bases, with 8 bases spanning the gap. This CDR3 contains 14 residues. The CDR3, as DNA: TGTGCCAGCAGCCAAGACTCCGTTCCCTACGAGCAGTACTTC. Encoded protein: CASSQDSVPYEQYF.

The J gene is TRBJ2-7, the V gene TRBV25-1, with TRBD1 as a possible D gene (7 bases). Germline loops: CDR1 MGHDK, CDR2 SYGVNS. This CDR3 region has 13 residues. The V gene lost 8 bases and the J gene lost 2 bases, with 13 bases spanning the gap. This CDR3 reads CASGGTAAYEQYF. In DNA, the CDR3 is TGTGCCAGCGGAGGGACAGCCGCCTACGAGCAGTACTTC.

The rearrangement uses TRBV1 and TRBJ2-5. TRBV1 is marked as a pseudogene. This CDR3 spans 18 amino acids. CDR3 nucleotide sequence: TGCACCAGCAGCCAAGTTCGGCCGGATTTCGTACGGTGCGAGACCCAGTACTTC. Its translation is CTSSQVRPDFVRCETQYF.

This clone occurred once. The chain joins TRBV25-1 to TRBJ2-3, with D perhaps matching TRBD1 or TRBD2 (5 bases each). Germline-derived CDR1 and CDR2 are MGHDK and SYGVNS. The CDR3 contains 15 residues. Trimming shortened V by 5 bases and J by 0 bases, and 12 bases separated the two germline ends. The CDR3: CASSSPRDSTDTQYF. Written as DNA, the CDR3 is TGTGCCAGCAGTTCTCCTCGGGACAGCACAGATACGCAGTATTTT.

This sequence joins TRBV11-2 and TRBJ1-6; possible D gene TRBD1, 6 bases. From germline, CDR1 is SGHAT and CDR2 FQNNGV. CDR3 size: 13 residues. V lost 4 bases and J lost 7, with 8 bases in between. CDR3 loop: CASSWDINSPLHF. The CDR3, as DNA: TGTGCCAGCAGCTGGGACATAAATTCACCCCTCCACTTT.

This clone occurred a few times. This chain links TRBV19 with TRBJ1-1, with D unclear. Trimming cost V 9 bases and J 1 base, with 15 bases left between them. CDR1 and CDR2 from the germline V gene are LNHDA and SQIVND (reference sequence). There are 14 residues in the CDR3. CDR3 nucleotides: TGTGCCAGAGCCCTGACCCAAGGGAACACTGAAGCTTTCTTT. Its protein product is CARALTQGNTEAFF.

This chain connects TRBV18 to TRBJ2-7; D ambiguous. This CDR3 spans 15 amino acids. Germline values: CDR1 KGHSH, CDR2 LQKENI. V was clipped by 0 bases and J by 6 bases, with 15 bases between them. This chain's CDR3 is CASSPPVSGRSEQYF. Here the CDR3 DNA reads TGTGCCAGCTCACCACCGGTTTCCGGGCGCAGCGAGCAGTACTTC.

The V and J genes are TRBV6-5 and TRBJ1-1; possibly TRBD1 for D (6 bases). The CDR3 is made up of 15 amino acids. Germline values: CDR1 MNHEY, CDR2 SVGAGI. V was clipped by 0 bases and J by 5 bases, with 13 bases between them. In DNA, the CDR3 is TGTGCCAGCAGTTACTCTCGCGCGGGGGCGACTGAAGCTTTCTTT. Amino acid sequence: CASSYSRAGATEAFF.

This clone was seen once. This chain connects TRBV6-6 to TRBJ1-4; D is unresolved. The V and J ends lost 2 bases and 1 base respectively, with 8 bases between them. Germline V CDR1 and CDR2: MNHNY, SVGAGI (reference sequence). The CDR3 spans 15 residues. The CDR3: CASSYLPGTNEKLFF. In DNA form, the CDR3 reads TGTGCCAGCAGTTACCTCCCGGGAACTAATGAAAAACTGTTTTTT.

The chain is built from TRBV27 and TRBJ2-5; no definite D call. The V gene's germline CDR1 is MNHEY and CDR2 SMNVEV (reference sequence). V gave up 6 bases and J gave up 2 bases, with 7 bases separating them. The length of the CDR3 is 12 residues. The CDR3: CASRGLQETQYF. The CDR3, as DNA: TGTGCCAGCAGGGGCCTGCAAGAGACCCAGTACTTC.

This clone was seen a single time. This chain connects TRBV4-2 to TRBJ2-3, with TRBD1 identical over 10 bases. The germline gives CDR1 LGHNA, CDR2 YNFKEQ. V lost 6 bases, J lost 6 bases, and 12 bases stayed unmatched. The CDR3 runs to 16 residues. For the CDR3, the DNA is TGTGCCAGCAGTCTTAGACAGGGGGCGAGTTTGGATACGCAGTATTTT. It codes for CASSLRQGASLDTQYF.

V gene TRBV14 combines with J gene TRBJ2-7; TRBD1 matches at 11 bases. With V trimmed by 4 bases and J by 4 bases, 6 bases remained unmatched. This CDR3 is built from 15 residues. Germline-derived CDR1 and CDR2 are SGHDN and FVKESK. The CDR3 DNA is TGTGCCAGCAGCCGCGGGACAGGGGGTAATTACGAGCAGTACTTC. Its protein is CASSRGTGGNYEQYF.